Listed below are T cell receptor beta chains from one sample, sequenced in a study of cytomegalovirus exposure and HLA in healthy donors. Profiled with immunoSEQ multiplex PCR; TCRdb holds only in-frame clones, not every one. The profile covers around 140,000 clones, with around 9.7% appearing a single time and 1.8% taken by the ten largest. The sample was PBMCs. These TCRs come from a man in his forties or fifties in good health and CMV-seronegative. Each CDR3 is given with its conserved first and last residue. The D gene is left open where the match is weak. Clone size, where shown, is once, few, many, or a class for clones that have expanded.

v_call	clone_size	j_call	d_call	cdr3_nt	cdr3_aa
TRBV7-9	-	TRBJ1-5	TRBD1	TGTGCCAGCAGCTTAACGGGACAGTCAAATCAGCCCCAGCATTTT	CASSLTGQSNQPQHF
TRBV5-4	few	TRBJ2-1	-	TGTGCCAGCAGCTTCCCAGGGCTTAGCTCCTACAATGAGCAGTTCTTC	CASSFPGLSSYNEQFF
TRBV27	-	TRBJ1-4	-	TGTGCCAGCAGTAAAGGGGTTAGCACTAATGAAAAACTGTTTTTT	CASSKGVSTNEKLFF
TRBV30	-	TRBJ1-4	-	TGTGCCTGGAGTGTGAGCCAAGAGGAAAAACTGTTTTTT	CAWSVSQEEKLFF
TRBV29-1	few	TRBJ2-3	-	TGCAGCGTTGGGTACGGGGCGGGATACACAGATACGCAGTATTTT	CSVGYGAGYTDTQYF
TRBV6-1	few	TRBJ2-3	-	TGTGCCAGCAGTGCGACTTCGGGGGATGGGTCAGATACGCAGTATTTT	CASSATSGDGSDTQYF
TRBV7-9	-	TRBJ2-5	-	TGTGCCAGCAGCTACTCTGCTAGCGCACTAGAGACCCAGTACTTC	CASSYSASALETQYF
TRBV5-1	-	TRBJ2-4	TRBD1	TGCGCCAGCAGCTTTGGACAGGGCAAAAACATTCAGTACTTC	CASSFGQGKNIQYF
TRBV9	-	TRBJ1-2	-	TGTGCCAGCAGCGTAGAGCCCGAAGAAAGCTTTTATGGCTACACCTTC	CASSVEPEESFYGYTF
TRBV30	few	TRBJ2-7	TRBD2	TGTGCCTGGACTGCGGGCGGGAGGGCATCCTACGAGCAGTACTTC	CAWTAGGRASYEQYF
TRBV5-4	-	TRBJ2-1	-	TGTGCCAGCAGCGCCAACCGGGCCTACAATGAGCAGTTCTTC	CASSANRAYNEQFF
TRBV5-1	few	TRBJ1-5	TRBD1	TGCGCCAGCAGCTCAACGGGACAGGAGAATCAGCCCCAGCATTTT	CASSSTGQENQPQHF
TRBV27	-	TRBJ1-1	TRBD1	TGTGCCAGCGTGGGACAGGGGGTCACTGAAGCTTTCTTT	CASVGQGVTEAFF
TRBV11-3	few	TRBJ2-1	TRBD1	TGTGCCAGCAGTACTACAGGGGATGAGCAGTTCTTC	CASSTTGDEQFF
TRBV11-2	-	TRBJ1-2	-	TGTGCCAGCAGCTTAGATGGGGCAGTTTATGGCTACACCTTC	CASSLDGAVYGYTF
TRBV4-2	-	TRBJ2-2	TRBD2	TGTGCCAGCAGCCAAACTCTTGGGGACTACCAAGGCGGGGAGCTGTTTTTT	CASSQTLGDYQGGELFF
TRBV7-9	medium-sized	TRBJ2-1	TRBD2	TGTGCCAGCAGCGACCCTGCTCACGGGACTAGCTTTCCCAATGAGCAGTTCTTC	CASSDPAHGTSFPNEQFF
TRBV5-1	-	TRBJ2-7	TRBD2	TGCGCCAGCAGCTGGAGCGGGGGGGCCGACGAGCAGTACTTC	CASSWSGGADEQYF
TRBV30	-	TRBJ1-4	-	TGTGCCTGGAGTCCGACAGAAGGTGAAAAACTGTTTTTT	CAWSPTEGEKLFF
TRBV25-1	-	TRBJ1-1	TRBD1	TGTGCCAGCAGTTCGACAGGGCGCGGCACTGAAGCTTTCTTT	CASSSTGRGTEAFF
TRBV21-1	-	TRBJ1-2	-	TGTGCCAGCAGCAAAATTGTGCAAAACCCTAAGTATGGCTACACCTTC	CASSKIVQNPKYGYTF
TRBV30	-	TRBJ1-5	TRBD1	TGTGCCTGGGGGGACAGGATCAATCAGCCCCAGCATTTT	CAWGDRINQPQHF
TRBV5-1	few	TRBJ2-7	TRBD2	TGCGCCAGCAGCTCAACTAGCGGGGGTCCCTACGAGCAGTACTTC	CASSSTSGGPYEQYF
TRBV6-1	-	TRBJ1-1	-	TGTGCCAGAAGGGTAAACAGGGACTATGAAGCTTTCTTT	CARRVNRDYEAFF
TRBV6-1	-	TRBJ2-3	-	TGTGCCAGCAGTGAAGACGAGGTGGTGGGAGATACGCAGTATTTT	CASSEDEVVGDTQYF
TRBV6-5	many	TRBJ1-5	TRBD1	TGTGCCAGCAGACCCCCAGGGGGCGGACAGCCCCAGCATTTT	CASRPPGGGQPQHF
TRBV6-1	few	TRBJ2-1	TRBD2	TGTGCCAGCAGTAGCGGGAGGGCCTACAATGAGCAGTTCTTC	CASSSGRAYNEQFF
TRBV14	-	TRBJ2-7	TRBD1	TGTGCCAGCAGCCAAGCTAGGACAGGGACCGGCCAGCAGTACTTC	CASSQARTGTGQQYF
TRBV11-2	-	TRBJ2-1	-	TGTGCCAGCAGCCCCTACCGGGCGGGCAATGAGCAGTTCTTC	CASSPYRAGNEQFF
TRBV6-1	many	TRBJ2-7	-	TGTGCCAGCAGTTCGGGACTCAGAGGCGAGCAGTACTTC	CASSSGLRGEQYF
TRBV9	-	TRBJ2-2	TRBD2	TGTGCCAGCAGCGTTCTGACTAGCGGAGCGAACACCGGGGAGCTGTTTTTT	CASSVLTSGANTGELFF
TRBV7-3	few	TRBJ2-6	-	TGTGCCAGCAGCCCGCCAGGGACTGGGGCCAACGTCCTGACTTTC	CASSPPGTGANVLTF
TRBV7-8	-	TRBJ1-1	-	TGTGCCAGCAGCCCCCTCGGGGGGGTCAACACTGAAGCTTTCTTT	CASSPLGGVNTEAFF
TRBV27	few	TRBJ1-1	-	TGTGCCAGCAGGGGGACACGACTGGATAACACTGAAGCTTTCTTT	CASRGTRLDNTEAFF
TRBV30	-	TRBJ2-1	TRBD2	TGTGCCTGGAGCCTAGCGGGGGGGCTCTCTCAGGAGCAGTTCTTC	CAWSLAGGLSQEQFF
TRBV4-1	few	TRBJ2-5	-	TGCGCCAGCAGCCCACAGGAAGGGGAGACCCAGTACTTC	CASSPQEGETQYF
TRBV29-1	few	TRBJ2-7	TRBD1	TGCAGCGTAAGGACAGGGTCTCCCTACGAGCAGTACTTC	CSVRTGSPYEQYF
TRBV28	-	TRBJ2-3	-	TGTGCCAGCAGTTTATCGGGGGTAGACACAGATACGCAGTATTTT	CASSLSGVDTDTQYF
TRBV5-4	-	TRBJ2-1	TRBD1	TGTGCCAGCGTACGAGGGGGCGGGTACAATGAGCAGTTCTTC	CASVRGGGYNEQFF
TRBV5-6	-	TRBJ1-3	TRBD1	TGTGCCAGCAGCTCGCCGACAGGGTACGGAAACACCATATATTTT	CASSSPTGYGNTIYF
TRBV7-8	-	TRBJ1-2	TRBD1	TGTGCCAGCAGCTTTCACGGGACAGGGGGCGAGAGCGCTTACCATGGCTACACCTTC	CASSFHGTGGESAYHGYTF
TRBV6-1	-	TRBJ2-3	TRBD1	TGTGCCAGCAGTGTGACAGGGGAGAAAGATACGCAGTATTTT	CASSVTGEKDTQYF
TRBV7-9	few	TRBJ1-5	TRBD1	TGTGCCAGCAGCTTAGGGACAGGGAATGTCAATCAGCCCCAGCATTTT	CASSLGTGNVNQPQHF
TRBV7-3	few	TRBJ2-2	-	TGTGCCAGCAGCCCAAACCCAGGGGTCGCCGGGGAGCTGTTTTTT	CASSPNPGVAGELFF
TRBV5-1	-	TRBJ2-3	-	TGCGCCAGCAGCTTAGTCTCGGGAGATACGCAGTATTTT	CASSLVSGDTQYF
TRBV29-1	few	TRBJ2-2	TRBD1	TGCAGCGTTGAAGATGAAAGGGGGCCGAACACCGGGGAGCTGTTTTTT	CSVEDERGPNTGELFF
TRBV6-5	-	TRBJ2-2	-	TGTGCCAGCAGTTACCTACGGTCCGGGGAGCTGTTTTTT	CASSYLRSGELFF
TRBV9	-	TRBJ2-7	-	TGTGCCAGCAGCGTAACGGCGGGGACCTACGAGCAGTACTTC	CASSVTAGTYEQYF
TRBV19	many	TRBJ2-4	TRBD1	TGTGCCAGTAAATCTAGACAGGGATCGTCTTCAGCCAAAAACATTCAGTACTTC	CASKSRQGSSSAKNIQYF
TRBV5-1	-	TRBJ1-4	-	TGCGCCAGCAGCTTGGCCACAGACCAAGATATGATTTTT	CASSLATDQDMIF
TRBV19	few	TRBJ1-2	-	TGTGCCAGTAGTATTGCGGGCAGCCCTCAGGGCTACACCTTC	CASSIAGSPQGYTF
TRBV2	-	TRBJ1-6	-	TGTGCCAGCAGTGAAGCGAACAGGATATATAATTCACCCCTCCACTTT	CASSEANRIYNSPLHF
TRBV6-6	-	TRBJ2-1	TRBD2	TGTGCCAGCACCAGGACTAGCGGGAGACCGGATGAGCAGTTCTTC	CASTRTSGRPDEQFF
TRBV6-5	few	TRBJ1-1	-	TGTGCCAGCAGTTACTCGAGCAGGAGGAGCACTGAAGCTTTCTTT	CASSYSSRRSTEAFF
TRBV19	-	TRBJ2-2	TRBD1	TGTGCCAGTAGTACACAGGGGTCCAACACCGGGGAGCTGTTTTTT	CASSTQGSNTGELFF
TRBV29-1	few	TRBJ1-4	TRBD1	TGCAGCGGGGGACAGGGGGGGGGACGCGAAAAACTGTTTTTT	CSGGQGGGREKLFF
TRBV19	-	TRBJ2-5	TRBD2	TGTGCCAGTAGTATTGGGCGGGAGGCAGAGACCCAGTACTTC	CASSIGREAETQYF
TRBV9	-	TRBJ1-4	-	TGTGCCAGCAGCGGCACAGGGACTAATGAAAAACTGTTTTTT	CASSGTGTNEKLFF
TRBV18	-	TRBJ1-5	TRBD1	TGTGCCAGCTCACCGCAGACAGGGAACAATCAGCCCCAGCATTTT	CASSPQTGNNQPQHF